Listed here are 14 T cell receptor beta chains from one sample, sequenced in a study of cytomegalovirus exposure and HLA in healthy donors (dated by TCRdb to the late 2010s). Receptor amplification or capture employed the immunoSEQ multiplex PCR assay. TCRdb's version of the immuneACCESS table is confined to in-frame rearrangements and falls short of the full clone set. An unresolved V gene accounts for under half of the shortfall where checked; the remainder is of unknown origin. The sample profile shows 120,000 or so clones; around nine tenths of them were found once. The ten largest clones represent about 1.5% of the sample. The sample taken for sequencing was PBMCs. These receptors all stem from a man aged 25-45 years in good health and CMV-seronegative.

This clone has only one observation. The genes are TRBV6-1 and TRBJ2-7; weak D call: TRBD1 (6 bases). Germline CDR1 and CDR2: MNHNS and SASEGT. The CDR3 is 16 amino acids. V lost 3 bases and J lost 0, with 15 bases in between. The DNA for the CDR3 is TGTGCCAGCAGTGACATCCCCGGGGACACCTCCTACGAGCAGTACTTC. It yields the protein CASSDIPGDTSYEQYF.

This chain uses TRBV11-2 with TRBJ2-7; 10 bases are a match to TRBD2. Germline CDR1 and CDR2: SGHAT and FQNNGV. This CDR3 has 18 amino acids. Germline trimming cut 2 bases from V and 0 bases from J; bases unmatched to any gene: 10. Here the CDR3 DNA reads TGTGCCAGCAGCTTAATGCTAGCGGGAGCGAAGGCCTCCTACGAGCAGTACTTC. The encoded protein is CASSLMLAGAKASYEQYF.

This sequence joins TRBV25-1 and TRBJ1-1; unclear D gene. This CDR3 is built from 14 residues. Germline CDR1 reads MGHDK; CDR2 reads SYGVNS. Between the trimmed V and J ends, which lost 2 bases and 1 base, there was a span of 8 bases. The CDR3 is CASSEAQENTEAFF. The CDR3 region has the DNA TGTGCCAGCAGTGAAGCCCAGGAGAACACTGAAGCTTTCTTT.

CDR3: CASSAGTGSGNTIYF. The DNA for the CDR3 is TGTGCCAGCAGTGCCGGGACAGGGTCGGGAAACACCATATATTTT. This chain links TRBV6-5 with TRBJ1-3, with 9 nucleotides matching TRBD1. The ends lost 5 bases at V and 4 bases at J; junction bases unmatched: 6. This CDR3 has 15 residues. Per germline, CDR1 MNHEY and CDR2 SVGAGI.

The chain uses TRBV10-1 and TRBJ2-3; TRBD1 matches at 9 bases. The CDR3 is 15 amino acids. Germline CDR1 is WNHNN and CDR2 is SYGVQD (reference sequence). V shed 4 bases, J shed 3 bases, and the junction held 5 bases outside the gene matches. CDR3 nucleotide sequence: TGCGCCAGCAGTGGTCCGGGACAGGGAACAGATACGCAGTATTTT. This sequence encodes CASSGPGQGTDTQYF.

V is TRBV27 and J is TRBJ1-1; D possibly corresponds to TRBD1 (5 bases). V was clipped by 5 bases and J by 1 base, with 8 bases between them. The CDR3 loop spans 13 amino acids. Per the germline V gene, CDR1 is MNHEY and CDR2 is SMNVEV (reference sequence). The CDR3 bases are TGTGCCAGCAGTCCAGGGTGGAACACTGAAGCTTTCTTT. It encodes CASSPGWNTEAFF.

The chain has TRBV4-3 and TRBJ2-7; a possible D gene is TRBD2 (6 bases). V was clipped by 0 bases and J by 1 base, with 10 bases between them. Germline assignment: CDR1 LGHNA and CDR2 YSLEER. This CDR3 has 15 residues. The CDR3 DNA follows: TGCGCCAGCAGCCAAGACGGGGGTTCGTCCTACGAGCAGTACTTC. Its translation is CASSQDGGSSYEQYF.

This rearrangement joins TRBV5-5 to TRBJ1-2; a possible D gene is TRBD1 (6 bases). Germline-derived CDR1 and CDR2 are SGHKS and YYEKEE (reference sequence). CDR3 length equals 15 residues. V lost 2 bases, J lost 5 bases, and 16 bases lay in between. DNA for the CDR3: TGTGCCAGCAGCTTTGAGAACCGGGACACTTATGGCTACACCTTC. Encoded protein: CASSFENRDTYGYTF.

The chain links TRBV29-1 to TRBJ2-1; D perhaps matches TRBD2 (6 bases). The V gene lost 4 bases and the J gene lost 5 bases, with 15 bases spanning the gap. This CDR3 contains 14 residues. The germline V gene encodes CDR1 SQVTM and CDR2 ANQGSEA. CDR3 DNA sequence: TGCAGCGTTGTAGGAGGGCCGGTGAACAATGAGCAGTTCTTC. Translation: CSVVGGPVNNEQFF.

The CDR3 is CASSIRTGGAFF. CDR3 nucleotide sequence: TGTGCCAGTAGTATCCGGACAGGGGGAGCTTTCTTT. V and J are TRBV19 and TRBJ1-1; 10 nucleotides align to TRBD1. Losses at the gene ends were 3 bases for V and 10 bases for J; bases not matched to a gene: 2. The CDR3 contains 12 residues. The germline CDR1 and CDR2 sequences are LNHDA and SQIVND (reference sequence).

The J gene is TRBJ2-1, the V gene TRBV7-3, with 9 positions matching TRBD2. Germline CDR1 is SGHTA and CDR2 is FQGTGA. CDR3 length: 15 residues. Trimming at V came to 1 base and at J to 4 bases, leaving 2 bases not matched to a gene. The CDR3 nucleotides are TGTGCCAGCAGCTTAAGCGGGAGGGAATACAATGAGCAGTTCTTC. Its protein is CASSLSGREYNEQFF.

The chain has TRBV2 and TRBJ2-5; possibly TRBD2 for D (6 bases). The CDR3 runs 15 residues. The V end lost 8 bases, the J end lost 2 bases, and 18 bases lay between the germline ends. Germline V gene data show CDR1 as SNHLY and CDR2 as FYNNEI. The CDR3 loop reads CASSFAGGEQETQYF. The CDR3 coding sequence is TGTGCCAGCTCTTTCGCGGGCGGGGAACAAGAGACCCAGTACTTC.

The DNA of the CDR3 is TGTGCCAGCAGCAGGGGCGACGAGCAGTACTTC. Translation: CASSRGDEQYF. The chain links TRBV11-3 to TRBJ2-7; D possibly corresponds to TRBD1 (5 bases). The CDR3 runs 11 residues. Germline CDR1 and CDR2: SGHNT and YENEEA. Trimming stripped 5 bases from V and 5 bases from J, with 7 bases between.

This clone was seen only once. This chain connects TRBV6-1 to TRBJ2-5; D ambiguous. Trimming took 9 bases from V and 2 from J, leaving 10 bases between them. There are 12 residues in the CDR3. Germline lookup yields CDR1 MNHNS and CDR2 SASEGT. This CDR3 is CASQQEQETQYF. The CDR3 DNA reads as TGTGCCAGTCAACAAGAACAAGAGACCCAGTACTTC.